The 18 T cell receptor beta chains given below trace back to one sample, sequenced in a study of T cell responses to AZD1222 COVID-19 vaccine. The table came from immunoSEQ multiplex PCR; TCRdb's copy has only in-frame clones and leaves some out. The sample yields some 180,000 clones, over 90% seen once. Here the sequenced sample was peripheral blood, taken 28 days after the second AZD1222 dose. These receptors were collected from an adult who received the AZD1222 COVID-19 vaccine.

The rearrangement uses TRBV2 and TRBJ1-4; D is unresolved. V was clipped by 10 bases and J by 4 bases, with 10 bases between them. Per germline, CDR1 SNHLY and CDR2 FYNNEI. This CDR3 has 12 residues. The CDR3 spells CATSGLNEKLFF. The DNA for the CDR3 is TGTGCCACCTCGGGCCTTAATGAAAAACTGTTTTTT.

Concerning this clone: Distinct nucleotide sequences in the sample also encode this CDR3. CDR3 nucleotide sequence: TGTGCCAGCAGCTTAACGCAGGGGTCACCCCTCCACTTT. Amino acids: CASSLTQGSPLHF. This rearrangement joins TRBV7-3 to TRBJ1-6, with D possibly being TRBD1 (6 bases). The germline V gene encodes CDR1 SGHTA and CDR2 FQGTGA. Trimming removed 0 bases from V and 10 bases from J, with 7 bases in between. This CDR3 has 13 amino acids.

The genes are TRBV5-5 and TRBJ2-4; 9 bases match TRBD1. V gave up 4 bases and J gave up 9 bases; unmatched junction bases: 8. The CDR3 loop spans 14 amino acids. Germline loops: CDR1 SGHKS, CDR2 YYEKEE (reference sequence). CDR3 protein: CASSLGQGRVIQYF. The CDR3 bases are TGTGCCAGCAGCCTGGGACAGGGAAGAGTCATTCAGTACTTC.

The genes are TRBV30 and TRBJ2-5; TRBD2 might be the D (5 bases). This CDR3 is built from 12 residues. The germline gives CDR1 GTSNPN, CDR2 SVGIG (reference sequence). V dropped 0 bases and J dropped 10 bases, with 12 bases sitting between them. The CDR3 region is CAWSVPARDQYF. DNA of the CDR3: TGTGCCTGGAGTGTACCCGCACGGGACCAGTACTTC.

The genes are TRBV7-2 and TRBJ2-7; a possible D gene is TRBD2 (6 bases). In germline, CDR1 is SGHTA, CDR2 FQGNSA. CDR3 size: 13 residues. Between the trimmed V and J ends, which lost 7 bases and 3 bases, there was a span of 13 bases. The CDR3 nucleotides read TGTGCCAGCAACGCGGGCGGGAACTACGAGCAGTACTTC. Translated: CASNAGGNYEQYF.

This chain links TRBV30 with TRBJ1-5; 11 nucleotides agree with TRBD1. V was clipped by 2 bases and J by 6 bases; unmatched bases: 6. From germline, CDR1 is GTSNPN and CDR2 SVGIG (reference sequence). The CDR3 runs 15 residues. For the CDR3, the DNA is TGTGCCTGGAGTCTAGGGACAGGGGGAGTTCAGCCCCAGCATTTT. Amino acids: CAWSLGTGGVQPQHF.

V is TRBV5-5 and J is TRBJ1-4; D is perhaps TRBD1 (5 bases). The germline V gene has CDR1 SGHKS and CDR2 YYEKEE (reference sequence). With 0 bases removed from V and 5 bases from J, the gap between germline ends came to 11 bases. This CDR3 is 15 amino acids long. This CDR3 is CASSLEGGGNEKLFF. The CDR3 DNA reads as TGTGCCAGCAGCTTGGAAGGCGGGGGGAATGAAAAACTGTTTTTT. The full variable domain, with the rest looked up from reference TRBV5-5 and TRBJ1-4, is DAGVTQSPTHLIKTRGQQVTLRCSPISGHKSVSWYQQVLGQGPQFIFQYYEKEERGRGNFPDRFSARQFPNYSSELNVNALLLGDSALYLCASSLEGGGNEKLFFGSGTQLSVL.

This chain joins TRBV7-9 and TRBJ2-2; D call uncertain. Germline V CDR1 and CDR2: SEHNR, FQNEAQ (reference sequence). Deletions cut 7 bases from V and 6 bases from J, with 18 bases between. This CDR3 spans 15 amino acids. CDR3 DNA sequence: TGTGCCAGCACCCCCGGTTGGGATTCGGCCGGGGAGCTGTTTTTT. Residues: CASTPGWDSAGELFF. The entire variable domain, with the rest obtained from reference TRBV7-9 and TRBJ2-2, is as follows: DTGVSQNPRHKITKRGQNVTFRCDPISEHNRLYWYRQTLGQGPEFLTYFQNEAQLEKSRLLSDRFSAERPKGSFSTLEIQRTEQGDSAMYLCASTPGWDSAGELFFGEGSRLTVL.

The rearrangement links TRBV5-1 to TRBJ1-1; perhaps TRBD1 as D (6 bases). V was cut by 0 bases and J by 2 bases, with 11 bases left in between. The CDR3 spans 15 residues. In germline, CDR1 is SGHRS, CDR2 YFSETQ. In nucleotides, the CDR3 is TGCGCCAGCAGCTTGGCCAGGGGACAAAACACTGAAGCTTTCTTT. It yields the protein CASSLARGQNTEAFF.

V and J are TRBV7-6 and TRBJ2-5; possible D gene TRBD1, 6 bases. CDR1 is SGHVS and CDR2 is FNYEAQ in the germline V gene. This CDR3 contains 13 residues. The germline V and J ends were trimmed by 3 bases and 5 bases, with 10 bases remaining between them. The CDR3 nucleotides are TGTGCCAGCAGCTTTGGGGGCGTTGAGACCCAGTACTTC. Translation gives CASSFGGVETQYF.

The chain couples TRBV4-1 to TRBJ1-5, with D hard to call. Germline V gives CDR1 MGHRA, CDR2 YSYEKL. CDR3 length equals 15 residues. Trimming stripped 2 bases from V and 4 bases from J, with 12 bases between. CDR3 coding DNA: TGCGCCAGCAGCCAACTCGCAGGTGAAAATCAGCCCCAGCATTTT. It encodes CASSQLAGENQPQHF.

CDR3 in DNA: TGTGCCAGCAGTTACGGGTTAAGCATCTATGGCTACACCTTC. Its protein product is CASSYGLSIYGYTF. The V and J genes are TRBV6-2 or TRBV6-3 and TRBJ1-2, with D unclear. The CDR3 runs to 14 residues. Looked up from germline, CDR1 is MNHEY and CDR2 is SVGEGT. Trimming removed 2 bases from V and 4 bases from J, with 11 bases in between.

The chain joins TRBV19 to TRBJ2-3; D is undetermined. The V gene's germline CDR1 is LNHDA and CDR2 SQIVND (reference sequence). The germline V and J ends were trimmed by 0 bases and 0 bases, with 4 bases remaining between them. This CDR3 region has 14 residues. The chain's CDR3 is CASSIDPSTDTQYF. The CDR3 bases are TGTGCCAGTAGTATAGATCCTAGCACAGATACGCAGTATTTT.

This clone occurred a few times. The CDR3 loop is CASSISGLAAAGEQFF. CDR3 coding DNA: TGTGCCAGTAGTATCTCTGGGCTAGCGGCCGCCGGTGAGCAGTTCTTC. The chain couples TRBV19 to TRBJ2-1; 7 bases match TRBD2. V trimming: 3 bases; J trimming: 9 bases; junction bases outside the gene matches: 14. The CDR3 contains 16 residues. Per the germline V gene, CDR1 is LNHDA and CDR2 is SQIVND (reference sequence).

The V call is TRBV5-4, the J call TRBJ2-7; 13 positions agree with TRBD2. V dropped 4 bases and J dropped 5; count of bases not matched to a gene: 6. This CDR3 region has 15 residues. The germline CDR1 and CDR2 sequences are SGHNT and YYREEE (reference sequence). The CDR3 spells CASSITSGRAHEQYF. The CDR3 coding sequence is TGTGCCAGCAGCATCACTAGCGGGAGGGCCCACGAGCAGTACTTC.

The V call is TRBV11-2, the J call TRBJ2-4, with 10 bases that match TRBD2. This CDR3 is built from 17 residues. The V gene end was trimmed by 3 bases and the J gene end by 7 bases; junction bases not matched to a gene: 12. Germline V gene lookup returns CDR1 SGHAT and CDR2 FQNNGV. CDR3 sequence: CASSFGESGRAGNIQYF. The CDR3 bases are TGTGCCAGCAGCTTCGGGGAGAGCGGGAGGGCCGGGAACATTCAGTACTTC.

The chain combines TRBV2 with TRBJ2-3; the match to TRBD1 covers 10 bases. CDR1 is SNHLY, CDR2 FYNNEI, per germline. The length of the CDR3 is 15 residues. The trim removed 6 bases at V and 0 bases at J, leaving 3 bases unmatched. The CDR3, as DNA: TGTGCCAGCAGACTGGACAGGGGGAGCACAGATACGCAGTATTTT. Protein: CASRLDRGSTDTQYF.

The genes are TRBV21-1 and TRBJ2-3; the table's TRBD2 call for D was not verified on the DNA. TRBV21-1 is given as a pseudogene. The CDR3 extends over 17 amino acids. In nucleotides, the CDR3 is TGTGCCAGCAGCTTTCTCCAGACTAGCGGGGGGGCATATACGCAGTATTTT. Its protein is CASSFLQTSGGAYTQYF.